The 31 T cell receptor beta chains given below trace back to one sample, sequenced in a study of stem cell transplantation in POMP-related autoinflammatory disease. Generated by immunoSEQ multiplex PCR, the TCRdb table keeps only in-frame clones and is missing some. Among 5,000 or so clones listed, under 95% were seen once. The material sequenced was CD8+ T cells from PBMCs, taken after stem cell transplantation. All receptors come from a human patient with POMP-related autoinflammation and immune dysregulation (PRAID). Part of the T cells may come from the graft donor.

The V call is TRBV27, the J call TRBJ2-7; 8 nucleotides line up with TRBD2. Germline CDR1 is MNHEY and CDR2 is SMNVEV (reference sequence). This CDR3 has 14 amino acids. V was clipped by 4 bases and J by 0 bases; unmatched bases: 2. The CDR3: CASSSGTSSYEQYF. The DNA for the CDR3 is TGTGCCAGCAGTTCCGGGACTAGCTCCTACGAGCAGTACTTC.

This clone appeared once. The chain is built from TRBV10-3 and TRBJ2-6; D is possibly TRBD1 (6 bases). Deletions cut 2 bases from V and 1 base from J, with 6 bases between. CDR3 length equals 15 residues. From germline, CDR1 is ENHRY and CDR2 SYGVKD. The CDR3 is CAISEDRSGANVLTF. The CDR3 nucleotides are TGTGCCATCAGTGAGGACAGGTCTGGGGCCAACGTCCTGACTTTC.

The chain is built from TRBV28 and TRBJ2-7; tentative D call: TRBD2 (5 bases). From germline, CDR1 is MDHEN and CDR2 SYDVKM. The CDR3 contains 15 residues. V was trimmed by 3 bases and J by 3 bases, leaving 15 bases between them. CDR3: CASSFTTGMVYEQYF. CDR3 bases: TGTGCCAGCAGTTTTACCACGGGAATGGTCTACGAGCAGTACTTC.

The CDR3: CSATGAAYEQYF. The CDR3 bases are TGCAGCGCCACAGGGGCCGCCTACGAGCAGTACTTC. The rearrangement joins TRBV29-1 to TRBJ2-7; TRBD1 agrees at 7 bases. Per the germline V gene, CDR1 is SQVTM and CDR2 is ANQGSEA. This CDR3 region has 12 residues. Trimming removed 7 bases from V and 2 bases from J; junction bases left unmatched: 5.

The gene calls are TRBV9 and TRBJ2-2, with 7 bases fitting TRBD1. The J segment lost 6 bases and the V segment lost 5 bases, leaving 22 bases of the junction unmatched. This CDR3 has 19 amino acids. Germline V CDR1 and CDR2: SGDLS, YYNGEE. The CDR3 loop is CASRSRDSLIGLGAGELFF. For the CDR3, the DNA is TGTGCCAGCAGATCCCGGGACAGTCTGATTGGGTTAGGGGCCGGGGAGCTGTTTTTT.

Only one count was recorded for this clone. The V call is TRBV2, the J call TRBJ2-3, with 7 bases that match TRBD2. Germline V lookup: CDR1 SNHLY, CDR2 FYNNEI. The CDR3 has 15 amino acids. V lost 3 bases and J lost 0; bases outside the gene matches: 3. CDR3 DNA sequence: TGTGCCAGCAGTGACCTAGCGGCAAGCACAGATACGCAGTATTTT. Translated: CASSDLAASTDTQYF.

J is TRBJ1-1 and V is TRBV7-8, with no clear D. V was clipped by 4 bases and J by 11 bases, with 14 bases between them. The CDR3 extends over 12 amino acids. The V gene's germline CDR1 is SGHVS and CDR2 FQNEAQ. The CDR3 DNA reads as TGTGCCAGCAGCTCAGGTCTATCGGAGGCTTTCTTT. Its protein product is CASSSGLSEAFF.

V gene TRBV7-9 combines with J gene TRBJ1-1; 8 bases line up with TRBD1. CDR1 and CDR2 from the germline V gene are SEHNR and FQNEAQ (reference sequence). V shed 6 bases, J shed 0 bases, and the junction held 15 bases outside the gene matches. The CDR3 is 18 residues long. The CDR3 reads CASRLPGQAYPMNTEAFF. The CDR3 DNA reads TGTGCCAGCAGGCTACCGGGACAGGCATATCCCATGAACACTGAAGCTTTCTTT.

The CDR3 DNA sequence: TGTGCCAGCAGCGTGCGGACTAGCGGGTTACAGAGCTCCTACAATGAGCAGTTCTTC. It encodes CASSVRTSGLQSSYNEQFF. The J gene is TRBJ2-1, the V gene TRBV9, with 11 bases fitting TRBD2. The CDR3 consists of 19 residues. The germline CDR1 and CDR2 sequences are SGDLS and YYNGEE. With V trimmed by 2 bases and J by 0 bases, 10 bases remained unmatched.

The V call is TRBV7-6, the J call TRBJ2-7, with TRBD2 identical over 8 bases. The CDR3 is 15 amino acids. Trimming took 5 bases from V and 6 from J; bases not matched to a gene: 12. Germline V lookup: CDR1 SGHVS, CDR2 FNYEAQ. The CDR3 here is CASSPAAGGVREQYF. Here the CDR3 DNA reads TGTGCCAGCAGCCCCGCCGCGGGAGGTGTCCGCGAGCAGTACTTC. Full variable domain (rest looked up from reference TRBV7-6 and TRBJ2-7): GAGVSQSPRYKVTKRGQDVALRCDPISGHVSLYWYRQALGQGPEFLTYFNYEAQQDKSGLPNDRFSAERPEGSISTLTIQRTEQRDSAMYRCASSPAAGGVREQYFGPGTRLTVT.

V and J are TRBV10-3 and TRBJ1-3; TRBD1 is a possible D gene (6 bases). V lost 10 bases, J lost 4 bases, and 17 bases lay in between. The germline V gene encodes CDR1 ENHRY and CDR2 SYGVKD. There are 14 residues in the CDR3. The DNA of the CDR3 is TGTGCCACATTACCCACCGGACAGGGAAACACCATATATTTT. Translation: CATLPTGQGNTIYF.

CDR3 loop: CASSETRTGGGLGNQPQHF. The CDR3 nucleotides read TGTGCCAGCAGTGAAACGCGTACAGGGGGGGGATTGGGCAATCAGCCCCAGCATTTT. The V gene is TRBV6-1, the J gene TRBJ1-5; 8 bases are a match to TRBD1. Germline CDR1 MNHNS, CDR2 SASEGT. V was pared by 2 bases and J by 2 bases, with 14 bases of the junction left unmatched. CDR3 length equals 19 residues.

The J gene is TRBJ1-5, the V gene TRBV6-2 or TRBV6-3, with no clear D. In germline, CDR1 is MNHEY, CDR2 SVGEGT. The CDR3 sequence is 15 residues long. Trimming pared 6 bases from V and 1 base from J, leaving 13 bases between. The CDR3: CASSPGLGSNQPQHF. DNA of the CDR3: TGTGCCAGCAGCCCGGGCTTAGGGAGCAATCAGCCCCAGCATTTT.

This chain links TRBV24-1 with TRBJ2-2, with D possibly called TRBD1 or TRBD2 (5 bases each). CDR1 and CDR2 (germline): KGHDR, SFDVKD. V lost 6 bases and J lost 5, with 12 bases in between. The CDR3 spans 14 residues. The CDR3, as DNA: TGTGCCACCAGTAAGAGGGGTGAAACCGGGGAGCTGTTTTTT. Its translation is CATSKRGETGELFF.

The gene calls are TRBV28 and TRBJ2-7; D is uncertain. The CDR3 runs to 12 residues. The V gene's germline CDR1 is MDHEN and CDR2 SYDVKM. V shed 6 bases and J shed 3 bases, with 9 bases lying between them. CDR3 loop: CASSSIVYEQYF. DNA of the CDR3: TGTGCCAGCAGCTCGATTGTCTACGAGCAGTACTTC.

The rearrangement uses TRBV11-3 and TRBJ2-5, with D perhaps given as TRBD1 or TRBD2 (5 bases each). CDR3 length equals 14 residues. Germline CDR1 SGHNT, CDR2 YENEEA. V was pared by 7 bases and J by 5 bases, with 17 bases between. The CDR3 region has the DNA TGTGCCAGCAAGATCCGGGGCTTTGGGGAGACCCAGTACTTC. This codes for CASKIRGFGETQYF.

The chain employs TRBV4-3 and TRBJ2-7, with TRBD1 as a possible D gene (5 bases). The germline gives CDR1 LGHNA, CDR2 YSLEER. The CDR3 runs 13 residues. Trimming took off 5 bases at V and 7 bases at J, with 15 bases between the two ends. Here the CDR3 DNA reads TGCGCCAGCAGCACCCCTGGGCGGACAGAGCAGTACTTC. It yields the protein CASSTPGRTEQYF.

The chain carries TRBV19 and TRBJ2-1, with D possibly being TRBD1 or TRBD2 (5 bases each). The V end was cut by 4 bases, the J end by 4 bases, with 11 bases between. Germline V gene sequence: CDR1 LNHDA, CDR2 SQIVND (reference sequence). This CDR3 has 14 residues. The CDR3 loop reads CASSTSRGYNEQFF. CDR3 nucleotide sequence: TGTGCCAGTAGTACCTCGAGGGGTTACAATGAGCAGTTCTTC.

This chain uses TRBV24-1 with TRBJ2-2; D is unclear. Germline V gene lookup returns CDR1 KGHDR and CDR2 SFDVKD. The CDR3 contains 13 residues. V lost 1 base and J 5 bases, leaving 4 bases between the germline ends. The CDR3 DNA is TGTGCCACCAGTGATTTACTAACCGGGGAGCTGTTTTTT. Protein: CATSDLLTGELFF.

The rearrangement uses TRBV12-3 or TRBV12-4 and TRBJ1-1, with 7 bases aligning to TRBD1. This CDR3 has 13 residues. After removal of 2 bases from V and 5 bases from J, the junction contained 2 bases not matched to a gene. This CDR3 is CASSLPQGTEAFF. CDR3 nucleotides: TGTGCCAGCAGTTTACCACAGGGGACTGAAGCTTTCTTT.

The chain has TRBV9 and TRBJ2-1, with 8 bases fitting TRBD2. Germline V gives CDR1 SGDLS, CDR2 YYNGEE. CDR3 length equals 16 residues. The V segment lost 4 bases and the J segment 5 bases; nucleotides outside the gene matches: 11. The CDR3 DNA reads TGTGCCAGCAGCTCCCCGAGGCGGGAGGTCGACAATGAGCAGTTCTTC. It specifies CASSSPRREVDNEQFF.

CDR3 protein: CASSMTRSYEQYF. As DNA, the CDR3 is TGTGCCAGCAGCATGACCAGGTCCTACGAGCAGTACTTC. V and J are TRBV5-6 and TRBJ2-7; D remains unclear. The CDR3 runs to 13 residues. The germline gives CDR1 SGHDT, CDR2 YYEEEE. V was trimmed by 4 bases and J by 1 base, leaving 9 bases between them.

The chain joins TRBV5-4 to TRBJ1-1, with a possible D match to TRBD1 (5 bases). Germline values: CDR1 SGHNT, CDR2 YYREEE (reference sequence). The V and J ends lost 3 bases and 5 bases respectively, with 8 bases between them. The CDR3 runs 12 residues. The DNA of the CDR3 is TGTGCCAGCAGCTACCGACAGACTGAAGCTTTCTTT. Protein product: CASSYRQTEAFF.

The chain combines TRBV9 with TRBJ2-7; 9 positions agree with TRBD2. Germline V gene data show CDR1 as SGDLS and CDR2 as YYNGEE. This CDR3 comprises 15 residues. V was pared by 4 bases and J by 5 bases, with 10 bases of the junction left unmatched. The CDR3 DNA reads TGTGCCAGCAGCCCCGGTGTAGCGGGAGCCCACGAGCAGTACTTC. Protein sequence: CASSPGVAGAHEQYF.

This clone was seen a handful of times. This chain uses TRBV6-2 or TRBV6-3 with TRBJ1-5; unclear D gene. This CDR3 is 14 amino acids long. Trimming removed 3 bases at V and 6 bases at J, with 12 bases between. CDR1 and CDR2 (germline): MNHEY, SVGEGT. CDR3 nucleotide sequence: TGTGCCAGCAGTTATTCGGGGAGGCTTCAGCCCCAGCATTTT. Translated, it gives CASSYSGRLQPQHF.

The genes are TRBV4-1 and TRBJ2-7, with 11 bases that match TRBD2. This CDR3 spans 17 amino acids. After removal of 0 bases from V and 0 bases from J, the junction contained 4 bases not matched to a gene. Germline V CDR1 and CDR2: MGHRA, YSYEKL. The chain's CDR3 is CASSQDSTSGSSYEQYF. CDR3 nucleotides: TGCGCCAGCAGCCAAGACTCCACTAGCGGGAGCTCCTACGAGCAGTACTTC.

This sequence joins TRBV30 and TRBJ2-4; possible D gene TRBD1, 6 bases. Trimming took off 7 bases at V and 6 bases at J, with 13 bases between the two ends. The germline V gene encodes CDR1 GTSNPN and CDR2 SVGIG (reference sequence). The CDR3 runs to 12 residues. CDR3 sequence (DNA): TGTGCCTTCACGGGACACCGAAACATTCAGTACTTC. Translated: CAFTGHRNIQYF.

The chain joins TRBV16 to TRBJ2-7; a weak D match, TRBD1 (5 bases). Germline V CDR1 and CDR2: KGHSY, FQNENV. The length of the CDR3 is 15 residues. Trimming took 4 bases from V and 3 from J, leaving 16 bases between them. CDR3 protein: CASSPFKGPHYEQYF. The DNA for the CDR3 is TGTGCCAGCAGCCCTTTTAAGGGGCCCCACTACGAGCAGTACTTC.

This chain uses TRBV11-2 with TRBJ1-2; 8 bases map to TRBD1. Germline CDR1 is SGHAT and CDR2 is FQNNGV. V dropped 2 bases and J dropped 7; count of bases not matched to a gene: 9. The CDR3 contains 15 residues. CDR3 nucleotide sequence: TGTGCCAGCAGCTTATATTCAGGGGGCAGGTCTGGCTACACCTTC. Its protein is CASSLYSGGRSGYTF. The variable domain in full, with the rest retrieved from reference TRBV11-2 and TRBJ1-2, is EAGVAQSPRYKIIEKRQSVAFWCNPISGHATLYWYQQILGQGPKLLIQFQNNGVVDDSQLPKDRFSAERLKGVDSTLKIQPAKLEDSAVYLCASSLYSGGRSGYTFGSGTRLTVV.

V and J are TRBV28 and TRBJ2-2; no clear D gene. The CDR3 sequence is 15 residues long. Germline lookup yields CDR1 MDHEN and CDR2 SYDVKM. V lost 4 bases and J lost 3, with 12 bases in between. The CDR3 DNA reads TGTGCCAGCAGTTCGCGGCCGTGGCACACCGGGGAGCTGTTTTTT. It is translated as CASSSRPWHTGELFF.

This chain connects TRBV30 to TRBJ2-2; no clear D. The germline V and J ends were trimmed by 3 bases and 2 bases, with 7 bases remaining between them. Germline V gives CDR1 GTSNPN, CDR2 SVGIG (reference sequence). This CDR3 has 13 residues. The CDR3 reads CAWSPVNTGELFF. CDR3 in DNA: TGTGCCTGGAGCCCCGTAAACACCGGGGAGCTGTTTTTT.